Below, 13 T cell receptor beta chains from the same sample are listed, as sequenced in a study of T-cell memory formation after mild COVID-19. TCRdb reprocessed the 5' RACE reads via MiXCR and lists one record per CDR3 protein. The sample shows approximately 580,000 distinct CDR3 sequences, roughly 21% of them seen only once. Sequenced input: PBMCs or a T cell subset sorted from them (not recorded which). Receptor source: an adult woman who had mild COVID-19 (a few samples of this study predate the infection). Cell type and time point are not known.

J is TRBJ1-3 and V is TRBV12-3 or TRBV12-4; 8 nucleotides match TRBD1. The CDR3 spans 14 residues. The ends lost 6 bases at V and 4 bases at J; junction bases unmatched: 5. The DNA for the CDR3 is TGTGCCAGCAGCCACAGGGGGGTCGGAAACACCATATATTTT. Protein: CASSHRGVGNTIYF.

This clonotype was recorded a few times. In DNA form, the CDR3 reads TGTGCCAGCAGTTACCTTGGACAGGCGAACGTCGAGCAGTACTTC. This encodes CASSYLGQANVEQYF. The V call is TRBV6-2 or TRBV6-3, the J call TRBJ2-7, with 7 bases fitting TRBD1. The CDR3 length is 15 residues. V dropped 2 bases and J dropped 6; count of bases not matched to a gene: 10. CDR1 and CDR2 (germline): MNHEY, SVGEGT.

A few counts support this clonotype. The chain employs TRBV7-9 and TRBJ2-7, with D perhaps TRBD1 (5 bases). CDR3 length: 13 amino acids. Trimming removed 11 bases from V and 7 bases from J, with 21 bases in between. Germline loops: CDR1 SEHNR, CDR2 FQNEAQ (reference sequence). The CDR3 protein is CAGSDRGSLEQYF. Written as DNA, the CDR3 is TGTGCCGGAAGTGACAGAGGATCGTTAGAGCAGTACTTC.

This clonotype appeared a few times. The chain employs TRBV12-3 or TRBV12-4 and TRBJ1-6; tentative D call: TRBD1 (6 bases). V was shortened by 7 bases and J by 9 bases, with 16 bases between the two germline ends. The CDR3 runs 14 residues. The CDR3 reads CASNIGGIPSPLHF. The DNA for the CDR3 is TGTGCCAGCAACATAGGGGGGATCCCTTCACCCCTCCACTTT.

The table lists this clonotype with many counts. Here the CDR3 DNA reads TGTGCCAGCAGTGAAGGGATGACAGGGGGCTATGGCTACACCTTC. Amino acids: CASSEGMTGGYGYTF. The V and J genes are TRBV25-1 and TRBJ1-2; 9 nucleotides match TRBD1. Germline lookup yields CDR1 MGHDK and CDR2 SYGVNS. There are 15 residues in the CDR3. The V gene end was trimmed by 2 bases and the J gene end by 4 bases; junction bases not matched to a gene: 5.

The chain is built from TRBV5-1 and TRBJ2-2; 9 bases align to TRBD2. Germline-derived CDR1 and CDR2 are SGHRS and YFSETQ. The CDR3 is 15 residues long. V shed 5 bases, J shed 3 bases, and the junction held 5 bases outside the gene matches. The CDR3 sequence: CASRPAGGHTGELFF. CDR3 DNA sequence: TGCGCCAGCAGACCTGCGGGGGGGCACACCGGGGAGCTGTTTTTT. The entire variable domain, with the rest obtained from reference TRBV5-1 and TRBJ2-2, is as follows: KAGVTQTPRYLIKTRGQQVTLSCSPISGHRSVSWYQQTPGQGLQFLFEYFSETQRNKGNFPGRFSGRQFSNSRSEMNVSTLELGDSALYLCASRPAGGHTGELFFGEGSRLTVL.

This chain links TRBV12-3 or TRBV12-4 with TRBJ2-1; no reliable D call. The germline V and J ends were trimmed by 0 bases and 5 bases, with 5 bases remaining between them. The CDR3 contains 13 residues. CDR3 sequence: CASSLARHNEQFF. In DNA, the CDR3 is TGTGCCAGCAGTTTAGCGCGTCACAATGAGCAGTTCTTC.

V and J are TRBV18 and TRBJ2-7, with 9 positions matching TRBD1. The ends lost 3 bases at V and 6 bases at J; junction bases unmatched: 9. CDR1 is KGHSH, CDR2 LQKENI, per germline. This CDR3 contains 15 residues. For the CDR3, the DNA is TGTGCCAGCTCACCGAAGACCGGGACAGGGACCGAGCAGTACTTC. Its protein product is CASSPKTGTGTEQYF.

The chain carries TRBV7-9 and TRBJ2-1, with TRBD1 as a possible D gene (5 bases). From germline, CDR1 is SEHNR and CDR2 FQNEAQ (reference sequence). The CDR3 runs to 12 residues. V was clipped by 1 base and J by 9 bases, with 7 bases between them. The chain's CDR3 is CASSLEGREQFF. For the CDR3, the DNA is TGTGCCAGCAGCTTAGAGGGGCGTGAGCAGTTCTTC.

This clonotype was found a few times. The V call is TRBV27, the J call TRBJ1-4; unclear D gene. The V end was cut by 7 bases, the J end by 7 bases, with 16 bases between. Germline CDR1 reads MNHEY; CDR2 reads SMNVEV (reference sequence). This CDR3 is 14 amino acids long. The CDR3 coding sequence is TGTGCCAGCACCACCCGGGTCCTGGGTGAAAAACTGTTTTTT. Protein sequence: CASTTRVLGEKLFF.

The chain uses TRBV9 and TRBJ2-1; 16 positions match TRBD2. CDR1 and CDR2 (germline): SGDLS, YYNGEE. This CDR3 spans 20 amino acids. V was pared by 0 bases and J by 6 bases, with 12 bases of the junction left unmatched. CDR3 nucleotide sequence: TGTGCCAGCAGCGTAGGGGAAGGGACTAGCGGGAGGGGGAGTTCCAATGAGCAGTTCTTC. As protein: CASSVGEGTSGRGSSNEQFF.

CDR3 nucleotides: TGTGCCAGCTCTCTAGGGCCACGAGGCACTGAAGCTTTCTTT. Amino acids: CASSLGPRGTEAFF. The V gene is TRBV7-2, the J gene TRBJ1-1; D ambiguous. V was trimmed by 8 bases and J by 4 bases, leaving 17 bases between them. The CDR3 is 14 residues long. From germline, CDR1 is SGHTA and CDR2 FQGNSA.

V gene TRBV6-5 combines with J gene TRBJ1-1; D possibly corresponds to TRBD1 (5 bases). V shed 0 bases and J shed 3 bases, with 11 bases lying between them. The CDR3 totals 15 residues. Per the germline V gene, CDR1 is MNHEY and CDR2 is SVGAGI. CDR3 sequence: CASSYSWGEDTEAFF. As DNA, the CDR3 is TGTGCCAGCAGTTACTCATGGGGGGAGGACACTGAAGCTTTCTTT.